One T cell receptor beta chain is described in this entry. The data are from a study of blood T cell repertoires in COVID-19. Study summary: Acute and convalescent COVID-19 specimens originated in the United States, Italy and Spain. From T cells, B-cell-depleted T cells, or PBMCs came the material, which was cDNA or gDNA.

Trimming at V came to 1 base and at J to 8 bases, leaving 7 bases not matched to a gene. The CDR3 totals 14 residues. Germline V gene sequence: CDR1 LGHNA, CDR2 YSLEER. As originally analysed: Reference gene primer amplification yielded estimated nucleated cell counts. The method was immunoSEQ multiplex PCR; TCRdb's version includes in-frame clones alone and lacks a portion of them. The D gene and trimming were derived from the DNA, and the V and J assignments and clone size from that table. The sample gives some 130,000 clones, 84% of which show up once; 35% to 50% is in the top ten. The V and J genes are TRBV4-3 and TRBJ1-2, with 7 bases lining up with TRBD1. Sequencing input: peripheral blood. This TCR derives from a human donor in a cohort sampled during active COVID-19. The CDR3 protein is CASSQGPQGSGYTF. CDR3 nucleotide sequence: TGCGCCAGCAGCCAAGGTCCACAGGGGAGCGGCTACACCTTC.